One sample yielded the 12 T cell receptor beta chains listed below, sequenced in a study of blood T cell repertoires in COVID-19. TCRdb's table, derived via immunoSEQ multiplex PCR, lists solely in-frame clones and lacks some. The sample contains roughly 63,000 clones, roughly 85% of which appear only once. Material for sequencing was peripheral blood. The receptors stem from a human donor in a cohort sampled during active COVID-19.

This chain links TRBV6-4 with TRBJ1-1, with D possibly being TRBD1 (5 bases). The CDR3 runs 13 residues. V lost 5 bases and J 3 bases, leaving 10 bases between the germline ends. Germline CDR1 MRHNA, CDR2 SNTAGT. CDR3 region: CASSQGLDTEAFF. The CDR3 DNA follows: TGTGCCAGCAGTCAGGGACTAGACACTGAAGCTTTCTTT.

The DNA of the CDR3 is TGTGCCAGCAGCACCCGGGATTTCCAGTACAATGAGCAGTTCTTC. Translation: CASSTRDFQYNEQFF. The chain joins TRBV21-1 to TRBJ2-1; TRBD2 was called by the table and not checked on the DNA. TRBV21-1 is given as a pseudogene. CDR3 length: 15 residues.

The chain combines TRBV29-1 with TRBJ2-1; 8 positions agree with TRBD1. This CDR3 spans 12 amino acids. Germline V gene data show CDR1 as SQVTM and CDR2 as ANQGSEA. The trim removed 4 bases at V and 9 bases at J, leaving 5 bases unmatched. This CDR3 is CSVADRGGEQFF. The CDR3 coding sequence is TGCAGCGTTGCAGACAGGGGTGGTGAGCAGTTCTTC.

This clone has ten or more counts. The V and J genes are TRBV7-9 and TRBJ2-2, with a possible D match to TRBD1 (5 bases). CDR1 is SEHNR, CDR2 FQNEAQ, per germline (reference sequence). Trimming removed 2 bases from V and 6 bases from J, with 10 bases in between. CDR3 length: 14 residues. Here the CDR3 reads CASSLLRVPGELFF. Written as DNA, the CDR3 is TGTGCCAGCAGCTTACTCAGGGTGCCCGGGGAGCTGTTTTTT.

This clone was picked up a small number of times. In DNA, the CDR3 is TGTGCCAGCAGCCGGGACATATACAACACCATATATTTT. Protein sequence: CASSRDIYNTIYF. The V gene is TRBV5-5, the J gene TRBJ1-3, with a weak D call TRBD1 (6 bases). Trimming took off 4 bases at V and 7 bases at J, with 12 bases between the two ends. The CDR3 contains 13 residues. Germline CDR1 and CDR2: SGHKS and YYEKEE (reference sequence).

The chain recombines TRBV27 with TRBJ1-2, with 7 bases fitting TRBD1. Germline CDR1 is MNHEY and CDR2 is SMNVEV (reference sequence). There are 14 residues in the CDR3. V trimming: 2 bases; J trimming: 7 bases; junction bases outside the gene matches: 7. Written as DNA, the CDR3 is TGTGCCAGCAGTTTAAGGGGACAGAGTTCTGGCTACACCTTC. It is translated as CASSLRGQSSGYTF.

The V gene is TRBV2, the J gene TRBJ2-5; 15 positions match TRBD2. In germline, CDR1 is SNHLY, CDR2 FYNNEI. This CDR3 has 17 residues. The junction had 10 bases not matched to a gene; V was cut back by 6 bases and J by 5 bases. The CDR3 region has the DNA TGTGCCAGCAGGCTAGGACTAGCGGGAGGGCCAGGGGAGACCCAGTACTTC. Amino acids: CASRLGLAGGPGETQYF.

The gene calls are TRBV19 and TRBJ2-5, with D tentatively TRBD2 (6 bases). V lost 7 bases to trimming and J lost 5 bases, with 23 bases between them. CDR1 and CDR2 (germline): LNHDA, SQIVND (reference sequence). The CDR3 totals 16 residues. The CDR3 region is CASTPRDSGWGETQYF. In nucleotides, the CDR3 is TGTGCCAGTACACCTCGCGATAGCGGCTGGGGGGAGACCCAGTACTTC.

The chain carries TRBV7-9 and TRBJ2-1, with TRBD2 matching over 11 bases. V shed 5 bases and J 6 bases; nucleotides not matched to a gene: 9. Per the germline V gene, CDR1 is SEHNR and CDR2 is FQNEAQ (reference sequence). The CDR3 totals 16 residues. CDR3 bases: TGTGCCAGCAGCCATAGCGGGAGGGCCTTGGGCAATGAGCAGTTCTTC. As protein: CASSHSGRALGNEQFF.

This clone turned up a few times. As DNA, the CDR3 is TGTGCCAGCAGCTTGGGGGACATACGGAGCTCCTACGAGCAGTACTTC. Its translation is CASSLGDIRSSYEQYF. V and J are TRBV5-8 and TRBJ2-7; TRBD1 is a possible D gene (6 bases). The CDR3 is made up of 16 amino acids. Trimming removed 0 bases from V and 0 bases from J, with 13 bases in between. CDR1 is SGHTS, CDR2 YDEGEE, per germline. Looking up the rest from reference TRBV5-8 and TRBJ2-7 gives the full variable domain: EAGVTQSPTHLIKTRGQQATLRCSPISGHTSVYWYQQALGLGLQFLLWYDEGEERNRGNFPPRFSGRQFPNYSSELNVNALELEDSALYLCASSLGDIRSSYEQYFGPGTRLTVT.

This chain links TRBV7-9 with TRBJ1-2, with 9 bases that match TRBD1. The CDR3 covers 15 residues. The V and J ends lost 3 bases and 7 bases, in that order; junction bases with no gene match: 9. Germline CDR1 SEHNR, CDR2 FQNEAQ (reference sequence). This chain's CDR3 is CASSFAGTGNIGYTF. Written as DNA, the CDR3 is TGTGCCAGCAGCTTTGCCGGGACAGGGAATATTGGCTACACCTTC.

V and J are TRBV5-1 and TRBJ2-7; 10 nucleotides agree with TRBD2. J lost 0 bases, V lost 3 bases, and 3 bases had no gene match. Germline CDR1 is SGHRS and CDR2 is YFSETQ. The CDR3 consists of 15 residues. CDR3 residues: CASSWGTSDSYEQYF. DNA for the CDR3: TGCGCCAGCAGCTGGGGGACTAGCGACTCCTACGAGCAGTACTTC. Full variable domain (rest looked up from reference TRBV5-1 and TRBJ2-7): KAGVTQTPRYLIKTRGQQVTLSCSPISGHRSVSWYQQTPGQGLQFLFEYFSETQRNKGNFPGRFSGRQFSNSRSEMNVSTLELGDSALYLCASSWGTSDSYEQYFGPGTRLTVT.